This T cell receptor (beta chain) was sequenced during a study of regulatory T cells in long-lasting Graves disease. In this sample, this clonotype turned up many times. Its matching antigen is unknown. HTBI primers from iRepertoire and Arm-PCR of CDR3 regions yielded the TCR beta libraries. One entry per CDR3 protein, called by TCRdb with MiXCR from the multiplex PCR reads. This sample yields about 290,000 distinct CDR3 sequences, of which 20% to 25% are seen a single time; 56% belongs to the top ten. The sample's time point: persistent/refractory GD, antithyroid drugs over 5 years with positive TRAb. PBMC RNA was the source of the TCR library. V gave up 1 base and J gave up 1 base, with 7 bases separating them. This CDR3 has 14 residues. Study outcomes and limitations: TRBV28 was favored in persistent disease, as were TRBJ1-2 and TRBJ2-5. Accuracy was perhaps lowered by the small sample size.

The chain carries TRBV12-3 or TRBV12-4 and TRBJ1-1; D gene unclear. This clonotype was obtained from a female donor with Graves disease. The source was peripheral blood mononuclear cells (PBMCs), collected when the disease was refractory, from a patient treated with antithyroid drugs. CDR3: CASSLVYENTEAFF. For the CDR3, the DNA is TGTGCCAGCAGTTTAGTCTATGAGAACACTGAAGCTTTCTTT.